The 6 T cell receptor beta chains below all came from one sample that was sequenced in a study of blood T cells in healthy people across ages. A J-beta primer mix and a sample-barcoded 5' primer were used in a second PCR of about 6 to 12 cycles. From the 5' RACE reads, TCRdb called clonotypes with MiXCR, one entry per CDR3 protein. The sample has under 2,000,000 distinct CDR3 sequences, 40% to 55% seen once. Sequences were obtained from blood. These receptors were obtained from a woman aged 40 to 49 in good health.

This clonotype has just a few counts. The chain joins TRBV20-1 to TRBJ1-2; D remains ambiguous. The CDR3 consists of 15 residues. V lost 3 bases and J lost 0, with 14 bases in between. Germline V gene sequence: CDR1 DFQATT, CDR2 SNEGSKA (reference sequence). The CDR3 DNA follows: TGCAGTGCTAGGGTTTTAGCGGCTGCTAACTATGGCTACACCTTC. This encodes CSARVLAAANYGYTF.

V usage is TRBV5-1 and J usage is TRBJ2-7; tentative D call: TRBD2 (5 bases). Germline-derived CDR1 and CDR2 are SGHRS and YFSETQ. V lost 3 bases, J lost 4 bases, and 14 bases lay in between. CDR3 length: 14 residues. CDR3 sequence (DNA): TGCGCCAGCAGCTGGGCGGGTCCCGATTACGAGCAGTACTTC. Translated: CASSWAGPDYEQYF.

Here the CDR3 DNA reads TGTGCCAGCAGCTTAGACATCTCGACAGGGCAAGATGGCTACACCTTC. It yields the protein CASSLDISTGQDGYTF. The chain is built from TRBV7-2 and TRBJ1-2; 7 bases map to TRBD1. J was trimmed by 6 bases and V by 1 base; bases with no gene match: 11. The length of the CDR3 is 16 residues. The germline gives CDR1 SGHTA, CDR2 FQGNSA.

The chain has TRBV28 and TRBJ2-7, with 7 positions matching TRBD1. The CDR3 consists of 15 residues. Germline V gene sequence: CDR1 MDHEN, CDR2 SYDVKM. V lost 3 bases, J lost 0 bases, and 5 bases stayed unmatched. The CDR3 spells CASSFRGSTSYEQYF. CDR3 coding DNA: TGTGCCAGCAGTTTCAGGGGGTCTACCTCCTACGAGCAGTACTTC. The variable domain in full, completed from reference TRBV28 and TRBJ2-7, reads DVKVTQSSRYLVKRTGEKVFLECVQDMDHENMFWYRQDPGLGLRLIYFSYDVKMKEKGDIPEGYSVSREKKERFSLILESASTNQTSMYLCASSFRGSTSYEQYFGPGTRLTVT.

The chain combines TRBV15 with TRBJ1-2; 8 bases line up with TRBD1. The germline CDR1 and CDR2 sequences are LNHNV and YYDKDF (reference sequence). J gave up 5 bases and V 5 bases, and 10 bases lay outside the gene matches. The CDR3 runs 15 residues. The CDR3 nucleotides are TGTGCCACCAGCGGAGGATCGACAGGGGCTTATGGCTACACCTTC. Translated: CATSGGSTGAYGYTF.

The table lists this clonotype with a few counts. This rearrangement joins TRBV27 to TRBJ1-6; TRBD1 is a possible D gene (5 bases). Germline CDR1 is MNHEY and CDR2 is SMNVEV (reference sequence). Trimming cost V 10 bases and J 7 bases, with 14 bases left between them. The CDR3 loop spans 13 amino acids. The chain's CDR3 is CATKLEGNSPLHF. For the CDR3, the DNA is TGTGCCACCAAGCTCGAGGGGAATTCACCCCTCCACTTT.